A selection of T cell receptor beta chains follows, all from one sample in a study of T cell repertoires in cytomegalovirus infection. Antigens for these TCRs are unknown. TCRdb reprocessed the reads with MiXCR, giving one entry per CDR3 protein. The sample gives around 69,000 distinct CDR3 sequences, around 27% of which show up once; 59% is in the top ten. The material was CD8+ T cells from cultured PBMCs, obtained from culture after CMV antigen stimulation. The receptors here all came from a human donor in good health (CMV status not recorded). Some clones in this sample may be carry-over from other donors' samples. The CDR3 runs from the conserved cysteine through the conserved F or W. The order of the fields is CDR3 protein, V gene, D gene, J gene. D genes are given only for firm matches.

CDR3 protein: CASSLAAPGNIQYF
V gene: TRBV7-2
D gene: .
J gene: TRBJ2-4

CDR3 protein: CASSYSGRDGYTF
V gene: TRBV6-2/TRBV6-3
D gene: .
J gene: TRBJ1-2

CDR3 protein: CASSLITGGTEAFF
V gene: TRBV7-2
D gene: TRBD1
J gene: TRBJ1-1

CDR3 protein: CAWSVSGGGEQFF
V gene: TRBV30
D gene: TRBD2
J gene: TRBJ2-1

CDR3 protein: CASSYDPLGTNTGELFF
V gene: TRBV6-2/TRBV6-3
D gene: .
J gene: TRBJ2-2

CDR3 protein: CASSPASREETQYF
V gene: TRBV16
D gene: .
J gene: TRBJ2-5

CDR3 protein: CASRPPLGASYNEQFF
V gene: TRBV28
D gene: .
J gene: TRBJ2-1

CDR3 protein: CASIRRGTTAVGLANLQETQYF
V gene: TRBV12-3/TRBV12-4
D gene: TRBD2
J gene: TRBJ2-5

CDR3 protein: CASGELTDTQYF
V gene: TRBV6-2/TRBV6-3
D gene: .
J gene: TRBJ2-3

CDR3 protein: CASKEKLAGGYEQYF
V gene: TRBV13
D gene: TRBD2
J gene: TRBJ2-7

CDR3 protein: CANSVGTAASPLHF
V gene: TRBV12-3/TRBV12-4
D gene: TRBD1
J gene: TRBJ1-6

CDR3 protein: CASSYSAGTYEQYF
V gene: TRBV6-5
D gene: .
J gene: TRBJ2-7

CDR3 protein: CASSPSTNVHEQFF
V gene: TRBV6-1
D gene: .
J gene: TRBJ2-1

CDR3 protein: CASSMVGGGEQFF
V gene: TRBV7-9
D gene: .
J gene: TRBJ2-1

CDR3 protein: CASRGVGLAGGTSNAYEQYF
V gene: TRBV2
D gene: TRBD2
J gene: TRBJ2-7

CDR3 protein: CASSQTGTGYNEQFF
V gene: TRBV14
D gene: TRBD1
J gene: TRBJ2-1

CDR3 protein: CASSGTGVREQYF
V gene: TRBV27
D gene: TRBD1
J gene: TRBJ2-7

CDR3 protein: CASSVGDSAYNEQFF
V gene: TRBV9
D gene: TRBD1
J gene: TRBJ2-1

CDR3 protein: CSAKGTADSYEQYF
V gene: TRBV20-1
D gene: TRBD1
J gene: TRBJ2-7